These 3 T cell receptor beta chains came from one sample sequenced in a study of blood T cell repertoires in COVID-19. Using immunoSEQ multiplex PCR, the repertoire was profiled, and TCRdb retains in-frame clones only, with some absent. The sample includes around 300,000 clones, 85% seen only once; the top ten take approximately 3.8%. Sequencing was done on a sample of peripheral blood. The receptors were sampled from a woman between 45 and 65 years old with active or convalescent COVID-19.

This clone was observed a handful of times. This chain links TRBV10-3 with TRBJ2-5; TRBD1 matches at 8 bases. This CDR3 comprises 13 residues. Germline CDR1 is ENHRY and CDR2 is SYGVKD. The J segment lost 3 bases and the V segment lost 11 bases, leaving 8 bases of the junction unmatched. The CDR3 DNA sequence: TGTGCCGCCTCCGGGACAGGTGAAGAGACCCAGTACTTC. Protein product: CAASGTGEETQYF.

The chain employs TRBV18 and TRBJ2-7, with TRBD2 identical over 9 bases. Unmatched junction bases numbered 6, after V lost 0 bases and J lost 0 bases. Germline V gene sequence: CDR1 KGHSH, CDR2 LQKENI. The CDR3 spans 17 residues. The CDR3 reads CASSPPSSGKLSYEQYF. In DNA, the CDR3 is TGTGCCAGCTCACCACCGTCTAGCGGGAAACTCTCCTACGAGCAGTACTTC.

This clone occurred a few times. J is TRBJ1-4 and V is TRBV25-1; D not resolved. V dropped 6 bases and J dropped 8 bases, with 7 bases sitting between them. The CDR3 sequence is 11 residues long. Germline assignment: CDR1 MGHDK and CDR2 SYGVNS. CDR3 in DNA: TGTGCCAGCAGGTCGGGGGAAAAACTGTTTTTT. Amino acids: CASRSGEKLFF. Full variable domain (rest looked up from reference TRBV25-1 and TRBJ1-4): EADIYQTPRYLVIGTGKKITLECSQTMGHDKMYWYQQDPGMELHLIHYSYGVNSTEKGDLSSESTVSRIRTEHFPLTLESARPSHTSQYLCASRSGEKLFFGSGTQLSVL.